This T cell receptor beta chain appears in the sequencing data of a study of T cells in Graves' hyperthyroidism and ophthalmopathy. Regarding the study as a whole: Also found in blood were most expanded thyroid clonotypes above 0.001. A 13 V-J signature model discriminated ophthalmopathy versus stable hyperthyroidism.

TCR beta CDR3 regions were amplified from RNA transcripts. An initial round of RT-PCR targeting the TCR CDR3 relied on the HTBI primer set. TCRdb re-derived calls from the multiplex PCR reads in MiXCR, one entry per CDR3 protein. The sample carries about 570,000 distinct CDR3 sequences, around 46% recorded once. Each diagnosis drew on symptoms, thyroxine, TRAb, thyroid ultrasound and orbital computed tomography findings. For this clonotype: Its specificity is unknown.

The specimen sequenced was peripheral blood or thyroid tissue (not recorded which). The receptor's source is an adult woman with Graves' disease, either hyperthyroidism or ophthalmopathy (not recorded which).

Here the CDR3 reads CASSSLGVHTGELFF. In nucleotides, the CDR3 is TGTGCCAGCAGTTCGCTGGGAGTTCACACCGGGGAGCTGTTTTTT. This chain connects TRBV7-8 to TRBJ2-2; maybe TRBD2 (5 bases). V was shortened by 6 bases and J by 3 bases, with 14 bases between the two germline ends. The CDR3 is 15 residues long. Germline V gene sequence: CDR1 SGHVS, CDR2 FQNEAQ.